A single sample is the source of the 13 T cell receptor beta chains below, sequenced in a study of cytotoxic CD8 clonotypes in ibrutinib-treated CLL. Method: immunoSEQ multiplex PCR; TCRdb's copy keeps in-frame clones and lacks some. The sample has fewer than 400,000 clones; about 64% are singletons. The sample was PBMCs, taken after 36 months of ibrutinib treatment. These receptors came from a human donor with chronic lymphocytic leukemia.

Here the CDR3 reads CASSWSGSMFAEAFF. DNA for the CDR3: TGCGCCAGCAGCTGGTCAGGGTCCATGTTCGCTGAAGCTTTCTTT. This chain uses TRBV5-1 with TRBJ1-1; tentative D call: TRBD1 (5 bases). The V end lost 3 bases, the J end lost 6 bases, and 18 bases lay between the germline ends. The CDR3 consists of 15 residues. Per the germline V gene, CDR1 is SGHRS and CDR2 is YFSETQ.

CDR3 sequence reads: CASNLAGGPNEQFF. DNA of the CDR3: TGTGCCAGCAACCTAGCGGGAGGGCCGAATGAGCAGTTCTTC. The J gene is TRBJ2-1, the V gene TRBV25-1; 12 positions match TRBD2. From germline, CDR1 is MGHDK and CDR2 SYGVNS. V shed 7 bases and J 7 bases; nucleotides not matched to a gene: 5. The CDR3 totals 14 residues.

The chain couples TRBV25-1 to TRBJ2-5; D remains ambiguous. V was shortened by 6 bases and J by 4 bases, with 18 bases between the two germline ends. CDR1 and CDR2 (germline): MGHDK, SYGVNS. The CDR3 has 15 residues. The DNA of the CDR3 is TGTGCCAGCAGCGCTGGCTTAACCCCGGGAGAGACCCAGTACTTC. Its protein product is CASSAGLTPGETQYF.

The sample holds a few counts of this clone. The chain employs TRBV18 and TRBJ1-5; 8 nucleotides line up with TRBD1. V shed 5 bases and J 9 bases; nucleotides not matched to a gene: 15. This CDR3 is built from 16 residues. CDR1 is KGHSH and CDR2 is LQKENI in the germline V gene. The CDR3 DNA follows: TGTGCCAGCTCAATCTCCGGGACAGGTCATTCAATGCCCCAGCATTTT. The encoded protein is CASSISGTGHSMPQHF.

The chain recombines TRBV7-8 with TRBJ2-1; TRBD2 matches 9 bases. With V trimmed by 1 base and J by 3 bases, 1 base remained unmatched. Germline assignment: CDR1 SGHVS and CDR2 FQNEAQ. The CDR3 covers 15 residues. The CDR3 DNA is TGTGCCAGCAGCTTAGGACTAGCGGTCTACAATGAGCAGTTCTTC. It translates to CASSLGLAVYNEQFF.

This chain uses TRBV18 with TRBJ2-5, with TRBD1 as a possible D gene (6 bases). The V gene lost 3 bases and the J gene lost 1 base, with 12 bases spanning the gap. CDR1 KGHSH and CDR2 LQKENI come from the germline V gene. This CDR3 contains 15 residues. The CDR3 loop reads CASSPNQGGQETQYF. The CDR3 DNA is TGTGCCAGCTCACCTAACCAAGGGGGCCAAGAGACCCAGTACTTC.

This chain connects TRBV27 to TRBJ2-1; possible D gene TRBD1, 6 bases. In germline, CDR1 is MNHEY, CDR2 SMNVEV (reference sequence). The CDR3 is 17 residues long. V was shortened by 5 bases and J by 0 bases, with 17 bases between the two germline ends. CDR3 in DNA: TGTGCCAGCAGTCCGACGGGACACCCTAGCTCCTACAATGAGCAGTTCTTC. Translating gives CASSPTGHPSSYNEQFF.

The chain is built from TRBV28 and TRBJ1-3; 8 positions agree with TRBD1. V lost 5 bases to trimming and J lost 0 bases; unmatched junction nucleotides: 3. From germline, CDR1 is MDHEN and CDR2 SYDVKM. This CDR3 has 15 residues. CDR3 sequence (DNA): TGTGCCAGCAGTGCAGGGGGCGCCTCTGGAAACACCATATATTTT. Translated: CASSAGGASGNTIYF.

V and J are TRBV28 and TRBJ2-5, with D uncertain. The V gene lost 1 base and the J gene lost 4 bases, with 10 bases spanning the gap. From germline, CDR1 is MDHEN and CDR2 SYDVKM. The CDR3 spans 14 residues. The CDR3 nucleotides are TGTGCCAGCAGTTTATTAGGCTTTGGAGAGACCCAGTACTTC. It is translated as CASSLLGFGETQYF.

This sequence joins TRBV14 and TRBJ2-5; D may be TRBD1 (6 bases). CDR1 SGHDN and CDR2 FVKESK come from the germline V gene. V lost 6 bases, J lost 5 bases, and 16 bases lay in between. The CDR3 length is 14 residues. CDR3 in amino acids: CASRETGYSETQYF. Written as DNA, the CDR3 is TGTGCCAGCAGGGAGACAGGATATTCGGAGACCCAGTACTTC.

V and J are TRBV2 and TRBJ1-4, with a tentative D call TRBD1 (6 bases). The V end lost 4 bases, the J end lost 14 bases, and 17 bases lay between the germline ends. Germline loops: CDR1 SNHLY, CDR2 FYNNEI. The CDR3 totals 13 residues. Here the CDR3 reads CASSVELGAFLFF. The CDR3 nucleotides read TGTGCCAGCAGTGTCGAATTGGGGGCCTTCCTGTTTTTT. The full variable domain, rest sourced from reference TRBV2 and TRBJ1-4, is EPEVTQTPSHQVTQMGQEVILRCVPISNHLYFYWYRQILGQKVEFLVSFYNNEISEKSEIFDDQFSVERPDGSNFTLKIRSTKLEDSAMYFCASSVELGAFLFFGSGTQLSVL.

V and J are TRBV29-1 and TRBJ2-5; 9 bases align to TRBD1. This CDR3 has 12 residues. Trimming at V came to 6 bases and at J to 4 bases, leaving 3 bases not matched to a gene. Germline-derived CDR1 and CDR2 are SQVTM and ANQGSEA. In DNA, the CDR3 is TGCAGCGTCGGGACAGGGCGAGAGACCCAGTACTTC. This codes for CSVGTGRETQYF.

The chain combines TRBV7-6 with TRBJ2-7, with D perhaps being TRBD1 or TRBD2 (5 bases each). Germline CDR1 is SGHVS and CDR2 is FNYEAQ. V was trimmed by 5 bases and J by 2 bases, leaving 19 bases between them. The CDR3 has 16 amino acids. The CDR3 reads CASSPEGILGAYEQYF. The CDR3 DNA follows: TGTGCCAGCAGCCCCGAGGGCATTTTAGGGGCCTACGAGCAGTACTTC. Together with reference TRBV7-6 and TRBJ2-7, the CDR3 gives the full variable domain: GAGVSQSPRYKVTKRGQDVALRCDPISGHVSLYWYRQALGQGPEFLTYFNYEAQQDKSGLPNDRFSAERPEGSISTLTIQRTEQRDSAMYRCASSPEGILGAYEQYFGPGTRLTVT.